This T cell receptor (beta chain) was captured in a study of blood T cells in healthy people across ages. Study-wide results and caveats: A greater number of naive CD4+ cells and higher diversity distinguished long-lived donors from aged donors. Significant beta diversity loss was already apparent by age approximately 38, declining roughly linearly.

This clonotype has ten or more counts. The antigen remains unidentified. Sample-barcoded 5' priming and a J-beta primer mix drove a second PCR of roughly 7 to 11 cycles. One entry per CDR3 protein, called by TCRdb with MiXCR from the 5' RACE reads. The sample shows about a million distinct CDR3 sequences, roughly half of them seen only once. The CDR3 runs to 15 residues. The junction had 11 bases not matched to a gene; V was cut back by 5 bases and J by 8 bases. The TCR sequence derives from a woman aged 60-75 years in good health. The chain joins TRBV12-3 or TRBV12-4 to TRBJ2-1; 8 bases are a match to TRBD1. Sequenced: blood. The CDR3 nucleotides read TGTGCCAGCAGTCCCCCAGGGGGCCTCATCTATGAGCAGTTCTTC. This gives the protein CASSPPGGLIYEQFF.